The TCR beta chain described here comes from a study of blood T cell repertoires in COVID-19. Among Cohort 3 donors, those recovered had two negative PCRs, clearance, or symptom resolution. Trimming left V 2 bases short and J 4 bases short, with 9 bases between. The CDR3 extends over 13 amino acids. Germline V gene sequence: CDR1 MDHEN, CDR2 SYDVKM. In the study's own analysis: Reference gene primer amplification in the assay estimated nucleated cell counts. Profiled with immunoSEQ multiplex PCR; TCRdb holds only in-frame clones, not every one. Clone size and the V and J calls come from that table; the DNA yielded D and trimming. Of more than 250,000 clones in the sample, about 92% are singletons; the top ten hold approximately 17%.

V usage is TRBV28 and J usage is TRBJ2-7; unclear D gene. This TCR was sampled from a woman aged 30 to 39 who had recovered from COVID-19. The sample taken for sequencing was PBMCs or T cells enriched from blood (not recorded which). The CDR3 region is CASSLHRKYEQYF. The CDR3 DNA follows: TGTGCCAGCAGTTTACACAGAAAGTACGAGCAGTACTTC. The complete variable domain, with remaining parts taken from reference TRBV28 and TRBJ2-7, reads DVKVTQSSRYLVKRTGEKVFLECVQDMDHENMFWYRQDPGLGLRLIYFSYDVKMKEKGDIPEGYSVSREKKERFSLILESASTNQTSMYLCASSLHRKYEQYFGPGTRLTVT.